A single sample gave rise to the 16 T cell receptor beta chains below, sequenced in a study of blood T cell repertoires in COVID-19. Generated by immunoSEQ multiplex PCR, the TCRdb table keeps only in-frame clones and is missing some. Here the sample spans some 110,000 clones, about 89% being singletons. Sequenced material: peripheral blood. Every receptor here comes from a man aged 35-49 years with acute or convalescent COVID-19.

The chain links TRBV4-1 to TRBJ2-7; D might be TRBD1 (8 bases). The CDR3 is 18 residues long. Germline V gene lookup returns CDR1 MGHRA and CDR2 YSYEKL. The germline V and J ends were trimmed by 0 bases and 7 bases, with 25 bases remaining between them. CDR3 in DNA: TGCGCCAGCAGCCAAGATTCCCCTCAGGGGGCGGGAGAGAGGGAGCAGTACTTC. Translated, it gives CASSQDSPQGAGEREQYF.

V and J are TRBV5-1 and TRBJ2-2; possibly TRBD1 for D (5 bases). This CDR3 has 15 amino acids. The ends were cut back, 0 bases at V and 4 bases at J, with 10 bases in the middle. Germline lookup yields CDR1 SGHRS and CDR2 YFSETQ. CDR3 in DNA: TGCGCCAGCAGCTTGGAGCTGGGGCGCACCGGGGAGCTGTTTTTT. It yields the protein CASSLELGRTGELFF.

The chain couples TRBV2 to TRBJ2-5; 7 nucleotides agree with TRBD1. Losses at the gene ends were 6 bases for V and 5 bases for J; bases not matched to a gene: 15. The CDR3 sequence is 16 residues long. CDR1 is SNHLY and CDR2 is FYNNEI in the germline V gene. The DNA for the CDR3 is TGTGCCAGCAGCGCCTCCGGGACAGACTTCTTTGAGACCCAGTACTTC. Amino acid sequence: CASSASGTDFFETQYF.

The J gene is TRBJ1-2, the V gene TRBV7-2, with 7 nucleotides matching TRBD1. V gave up 7 bases and J gave up 4 bases; unmatched junction bases: 9. Germline lookup yields CDR1 SGHTA and CDR2 FQGNSA. There are 14 residues in the CDR3. CDR3 sequence reads: CASKRPRGFYGYTF. The DNA for the CDR3 is TGTGCCAGCAAGCGGCCCAGGGGGTTCTATGGCTACACCTTC. Supplemented by reference TRBV7-2 and TRBJ1-2, the full variable domain reads GAGVSQSPSNKVTEKGKDVELRCDPISGHTALYWYRQSLGQGLEFLIYFQGNSAPDKSGLPSDRFSAERTGGSVSTLTIQRTQQEDSAVYLCASKRPRGFYGYTFGSGTRLTVV.

The gene calls are TRBV2 and TRBJ1-5; unclear D gene. The germline V gene has CDR1 SNHLY and CDR2 FYNNEI. V lost 4 bases to trimming and J lost 1 base, with 11 bases between them. The CDR3 totals 15 residues. The CDR3 nucleotides read TGTGCCAGCAGTGGAAGTCAGGCGAGCAATCAGCCCCAGCATTTT. Protein sequence: CASSGSQASNQPQHF.

The chain carries TRBV18 and TRBJ2-7, with 9 bases that match TRBD1. The germline V gene encodes CDR1 KGHSH and CDR2 LQKENI. The CDR3 is 15 residues long. The J segment lost 5 bases and the V segment lost 5 bases, leaving 10 bases of the junction unmatched. CDR3 loop: CASSELGTGQNEQYF. CDR3 bases: TGTGCCAGCTCAGAACTGGGGACAGGGCAAAACGAGCAGTACTTC.

In its sample, this clone was seen once. V usage is TRBV2 and J usage is TRBJ1-5; D might be TRBD1 (5 bases). CDR1 and CDR2 from the germline V gene are SNHLY and FYNNEI. The V end lost 6 bases, the J end lost 0 bases, and 12 bases lay between the germline ends. The CDR3 length is 15 residues. CDR3 in amino acids: CASSPGAYSNQPQHF. CDR3 DNA: TGTGCCAGCAGCCCTGGGGCTTATAGCAATCAGCCCCAGCATTTT.

This chain joins TRBV3-1 (or the pseudogene TRBV3-2) and TRBJ2-5; D remains ambiguous. Trimming removed 5 bases from V and 0 bases from J, with 7 bases in between. The CDR3 covers 13 residues. Germline V lookup: CDR1 LGHDT, CDR2 YNNKEL (reference sequence). The CDR3 DNA is TGTGCCAGCAGCGAGGCGGACCAAGAGACCCAGTACTTC. Amino acids: CASSEADQETQYF.

The rearrangement joins TRBV7-2 to TRBJ1-1; D gene uncertain. V was trimmed by 5 bases and J by 0 bases, leaving 10 bases between them. This CDR3 contains 14 residues. The germline CDR1 and CDR2 sequences are SGHTA and FQGNSA. CDR3 sequence: CASSPEGMNTEAFF. The CDR3 DNA follows: TGTGCCAGCAGCCCAGAGGGCATGAACACTGAAGCTTTCTTT.

V and J are TRBV11-2 and TRBJ1-2; a weak D match, TRBD1 (6 bases). The CDR3 spans 13 residues. V lost 5 bases and J lost 4, with 11 bases in between. Germline CDR1 reads SGHAT; CDR2 reads FQNNGV. CDR3 protein: CASSQGQTYGYTF. As DNA, the CDR3 is TGTGCCAGCAGCCAAGGACAGACCTATGGCTACACCTTC.

V and J are TRBV4-2 and TRBJ2-7; D may be TRBD2 (6 bases). Germline values: CDR1 LGHNA, CDR2 YNFKEQ. V gave up 2 bases and J gave up 0 bases, with 17 bases separating them. This CDR3 comprises 17 residues. The CDR3 DNA sequence: TGTGCCAGCAGCCAAACCCGACCGGGACTTTACTCCTACGAGCAGTACTTC. Its translation: CASSQTRPGLYSYEQYF.

The chain carries TRBV5-6 and TRBJ2-1; 7 bases align to TRBD1. The CDR3 is made up of 17 amino acids. The germline CDR1 and CDR2 sequences are SGHDT and YYEEEE. V was clipped by 4 bases and J by 7 bases; unmatched bases: 17. CDR3 residues: CASSPPVGGTGTNEQFF. CDR3 bases: TGTGCCAGCAGCCCCCCTGTAGGGGGCACCGGGACAAATGAGCAGTTCTTC. Supplemented by reference TRBV5-6 and TRBJ2-1, the full variable domain reads DAGVTQSPTHLIKTRGQQVTLRCSPKSGHDTVSWYQQALGQGPQFIFQYYEEEERQRGNFPDRFSGHQFPNYSSELNVNALLLGDSALYLCASSPPVGGTGTNEQFFGPGTRLTVL.

The chain couples TRBV4-3 to TRBJ2-2, with D possibly TRBD2 on 6 matching bases. CDR3 length: 17 amino acids. Trimming cost V 3 bases and J 4 bases, with 18 bases left between them. Germline lookup yields CDR1 LGHNA and CDR2 YSLEER. CDR3 coding DNA: TGCGCCAGCAGCCACCGGGACTTCCTAGCCGGCACCGGGGAGCTGTTTTTT. Its translation is CASSHRDFLAGTGELFF.

This chain uses TRBV12-3 or TRBV12-4 with TRBJ1-1, with D unclear. Trimming took 5 bases from V and 0 from J, leaving 7 bases between them. The CDR3 length is 13 residues. The CDR3 DNA follows: TGTGCCAGCAGTCCTACAGTGAACACTGAAGCTTTCTTT. Protein: CASSPTVNTEAFF.

The chain links TRBV30 to TRBJ2-7; possibly TRBD1 for D (5 bases). V lost 1 base and J lost 2, with 9 bases in between. The germline V gene has CDR1 GTSNPN and CDR2 SVGIG (reference sequence). This CDR3 is built from 13 residues. The CDR3 protein is CAWSGQPTYEQYF. The CDR3 DNA reads TGTGCCTGGAGTGGACAGCCAACCTACGAGCAGTACTTC.

The chain is built from TRBV2 and TRBJ1-5, with D unclear. The CDR3 extends over 13 amino acids. Trimming removed 0 bases from V and 6 bases from J, with 6 bases in between. Germline loops: CDR1 SNHLY, CDR2 FYNNEI. The CDR3 nucleotides are TGTGCCAGCAGTGAAGCTCCCTTTCAGCCCCAGCATTTT. Its protein product is CASSEAPFQPQHF.